The subject of this entry is one T cell receptor (beta chain). Use of 60 Vbeta and 13 Jbeta primers characterized the PCR. Data came from immunoSEQ multiplex PCR; TCRdb stores just in-frame clones and leaves some out. The sample yields fewer than 200,000 clones, about three quarters seen once. This sample was included in a study of cytomegalovirus exposure and HLA in healthy donors. Overall study context: Among the approximately 400 donors who were genotyped, 70% to 90% fell in the genetic ancestry cluster that is associated with self-reported Caucasian donors.

The CDR3 runs to 16 residues. Germline V gene sequence: CDR1 SGDLS, CDR2 YYNGEE. Trimming shortened V by 5 bases and J by 2 bases, and 18 bases separated the two germline ends. V gene TRBV9 combines with J gene TRBJ2-3; possibly TRBD2 for D (6 bases). The source is a female donor in good health and CMV-seronegative. Sequencing was performed on PBMCs. CDR3 coding DNA: TGTGCCAGCAGACTCACCCCGAGCGGGCACACAGATACGCAGTATTTT. This sequence encodes CASRLTPSGHTDTQYF.